This T cell receptor beta chain was captured by sequencing in a study of radiotherapy plus CTLA-4 blockade in lung cancer. Across the whole study: For 18% of patients, objective responses occurred, and approximately 31% had disease control.

Produced via immunoSEQ multiplex PCR; TCRdb's table is partial and in-frame only. The sample has some 51,000 clones; more than 75% are singletons. The CDR3 length is 18 residues. V was pared by 1 base and J by 2 bases, with 7 bases of the junction left unmatched. Germline assignment: CDR1 SGHDT and CDR2 YYEEEE. The chain joins TRBV5-6 to TRBJ2-3; 13 nucleotides agree with TRBD2. The origin of this receptor is a human donor with non-small cell lung cancer who had a complete response to radiotherapy plus ipilimumab. The material was peripheral blood, obtained from a patient treated with radiotherapy plus ipilimumab. CDR3: CASSLPGLAGKYTDTQYF. The CDR3 coding sequence is TGTGCCAGCAGCTTGCCGGGACTAGCGGGAAAGTACACAGATACGCAGTATTTT.